The 28 T cell receptor beta chains below come from one sample, sequenced in a study of T-cell reconstitution after alpha-beta-depleted transplantation in children. Unique molecular identifiers featured in how the TCRbeta library was prepared. MiXCR was run by TCRdb on the PCR reads, yielding one entry per CDR3 protein. The sample holds 500,000 to 600,000 distinct CDR3 sequences, roughly 27% seen once. This material consisted of PBMCs, taken before TCRalphabeta/CD19-depleted stem cell transplant. The receptor set was obtained from a boy under two years old with Wiskott-Aldrich syndrome, due to receive a stem cell transplant.

A few counts support this clonotype. The J gene is TRBJ1-4, the V gene TRBV20-1, with 8 bases aligning to TRBD1. The CDR3 extends over 13 amino acids. The ends lost 6 bases at V and 4 bases at J; junction bases unmatched: 4. From germline, CDR1 is DFQATT and CDR2 SNEGSKA (reference sequence). The CDR3 protein is CSAETGVNEKLFF. In nucleotides, the CDR3 is TGCAGTGCCGAGACAGGGGTTAATGAAAAACTGTTTTTT.

This chain connects TRBV20-1 to TRBJ1-5; TRBD1 matches at 8 bases. This CDR3 has 14 residues. With V trimmed by 3 bases and J by 7 bases, 8 bases remained unmatched. Germline V gene data show CDR1 as DFQATT and CDR2 as SNEGSKA (reference sequence). The CDR3 loop reads CSARDRDRSQPQHF. CDR3 bases: TGCAGTGCTAGGGACAGGGACAGGTCCCAGCCCCAGCATTTT.

Concerning this clonotype: The junction does not match germline at one end; this may be a read error. The rearrangement links TRBV3-1 to TRBJ2-5; no firm D call. Looked up from germline, CDR1 is LGHDT and CDR2 is YNNKEL (reference sequence). The CDR3 runs 15 residues. The chain's CDR3 is CATSQDLRPQETQYF. In DNA, the CDR3 is TGTGCCACCAGCCAAGATTTAAGGCCCCAAGAGACCCAGTACTTC.

This clonotype came up once. This chain joins TRBV5-5 and TRBJ1-2; no clear D gene. Trimming cost V 4 bases and J 1 base, with 11 bases left between them. This CDR3 has 14 residues. Germline lookup yields CDR1 SGHKS and CDR2 YYEKEE (reference sequence). The CDR3 sequence is CASSVWGINYGYTF. For the CDR3, the DNA is TGTGCCAGCAGCGTGTGGGGAATTAACTATGGCTACACCTTC.

This clonotype was counted a single time. The chain carries TRBV6-2 or TRBV6-3 and TRBJ2-3; no clear D. Germline V gene data show CDR1 as MNHEY and CDR2 as SVGEGT. The length of the CDR3 is 13 residues. V was cut by 2 bases and J by 4 bases, with 7 bases left in between. CDR3: CASSYDSADTQYF. CDR3 bases: TGTGCCAGCAGTTACGACTCCGCAGATACGCAGTATTTT.

This clonotype was picked up a small number of times. The rearrangement joins TRBV21-1 to TRBJ1-2; TRBD1 is the table's D call and was not checked against the DNA. TRBV21-1 has pseudogene status. The CDR3 sequence is 11 residues long. The CDR3 DNA sequence: TGTGCCAGCCCGATCAGGACAACCTACACCTTC. It yields the protein CASPIRTTYTF.

V usage is TRBV5-1 and J usage is TRBJ2-3, with D maybe TRBD2 (5 bases). V was clipped by 0 bases and J by 0 bases, with 8 bases between them. The germline gives CDR1 SGHRS, CDR2 YFSETQ. The CDR3 consists of 15 residues. The CDR3 DNA reads as TGCGCCAGCAGCTTGGACGGGGTTAGCACAGATACGCAGTATTTT. Protein: CASSLDGVSTDTQYF.

There are a few counts of this clonotype. The gene calls are TRBV5-1 and TRBJ1-1; unclear D gene. The germline V and J ends were trimmed by 1 base and 1 base, with 8 bases remaining between them. This CDR3 has 14 residues. Germline V gene data show CDR1 as SGHRS and CDR2 as YFSETQ. The CDR3 loop reads CASSLNGENTEAFF. As DNA, the CDR3 is TGCGCCAGCAGCTTGAACGGGGAGAACACTGAAGCTTTCTTT.

This chain connects TRBV7-2 to TRBJ2-1, with TRBD2 matching over 7 bases. This CDR3 spans 15 amino acids. V was clipped by 5 bases and J by 8 bases; unmatched bases: 12. Germline CDR1 and CDR2: SGHTA and FQGNSA. CDR3 sequence: CASSIASGQTHEQFF. Here the CDR3 DNA reads TGTGCCAGCAGCATCGCTAGCGGCCAGACCCATGAGCAGTTCTTC.

This chain uses TRBV3-1 with TRBJ2-2; the D is unclear. The CDR3 totals 14 residues. Germline V gene data show CDR1 as LGHDT and CDR2 as YNNKEL (reference sequence). Trimming took 1 base from V and 6 from J, leaving 9 bases between them. As DNA, the CDR3 is TGTGCCAGCAGCCAAGGAGCAGGTCCCGGGGAGCTGTTTTTT. It codes for CASSQGAGPGELFF.

This clonotype has at least ten counts. This chain links TRBV7-2 with TRBJ2-3; D ambiguous. The CDR3 totals 14 residues. Per germline, CDR1 SGHTA and CDR2 FQGNSA. V was cut by 0 bases and J by 3 bases, with 7 bases left in between. CDR3 loop: CASSLALRTDTQYF. The CDR3, as DNA: TGTGCCAGCAGCTTAGCGCTAAGGACAGATACGCAGTATTTT.

V is TRBV5-1 and J is TRBJ2-7; no clear D gene. The CDR3 consists of 17 residues. Per the germline V gene, CDR1 is SGHRS and CDR2 is YFSETQ. V gave up 0 bases and J gave up 2 bases, with 18 bases separating them. As DNA, the CDR3 is TGCGCCAGCAGCTTGGCTCTCTCCTCAACAGCCACCTACGAGCAGTACTTC. Its protein product is CASSLALSSTATYEQYF. The complete variable domain, with remaining parts taken from reference TRBV5-1 and TRBJ2-7, reads KAGVTQTPRYLIKTRGQQVTLSCSPISGHRSVSWYQQTPGQGLQFLFEYFSETQRNKGNFPGRFSGRQFSNSRSEMNVSTLELGDSALYLCASSLALSSTATYEQYFGPGTRLTVT.

V is TRBV3-1 and J is TRBJ2-1; 12 positions match TRBD2. Unmatched junction bases numbered 12, after V lost 5 bases and J lost 7 bases. The germline V gene has CDR1 LGHDT and CDR2 YNNKEL (reference sequence). The CDR3 consists of 17 residues. CDR3 loop: CASSKLSGTSGHNEQFF. For the CDR3, the DNA is TGTGCCAGCAGCAAACTTTCCGGGACTAGCGGGCATAATGAGCAGTTCTTC.

This CDR3 is CASSFTGLFSGNTIYF. CDR3 bases: TGTGCCAGCAGTTTTACGGGGCTTTTCTCTGGAAACACCATATATTTT. The chain couples TRBV12-3 or TRBV12-4 to TRBJ1-3; TRBD1 is a possible D gene (5 bases). Trimming cost V 3 bases and J 0 bases, with 12 bases left between them. This CDR3 is 16 amino acids long.

The chain combines TRBV20-1 with TRBJ2-1, with 7 bases fitting TRBD2. This CDR3 is built from 17 residues. CDR1 is DFQATT, CDR2 SNEGSKA, per germline (reference sequence). V shed 0 bases, J shed 2 bases, and the junction held 10 bases outside the gene matches. The CDR3 sequence is CSARDLRAGAPYNEQFF. In DNA, the CDR3 is TGCAGTGCTAGAGATTTAAGGGCGGGAGCCCCCTACAATGAGCAGTTCTTC.

The gene calls are TRBV6-2 or TRBV6-3 and TRBJ2-7, with D maybe TRBD1 (5 bases). In germline, CDR1 is MNHEY, CDR2 SVGEGT. The CDR3 totals 15 residues. V lost 5 bases, J lost 0 bases, and 14 bases lay in between. CDR3 DNA sequence: TGTGCCAGCAGTGCCGAAGACAGTTTCTCCTACGAGCAGTACTTC. Its translation: CASSAEDSFSYEQYF.

This clonotype has more than one count but fewer than ten. The chain couples TRBV12-3 or TRBV12-4 to TRBJ2-1; TRBD1 aligns across 9 bases. V dropped 1 base and J dropped 6; count of bases not matched to a gene: 4. The CDR3 spans 15 residues. DNA of the CDR3: TGTGCCAGCAGTTTAGTGTGGGGACAGGGCAATGAGCAGTTCTTC. Its translation is CASSLVWGQGNEQFF.

CDR3 in DNA: TGTGCCTGGAGTAGCCGCGGGGTATCTGGAAACACCATATATTTT. It codes for CAWSSRGVSGNTIYF. The rearrangement links TRBV30 to TRBJ1-3; D is undetermined. The CDR3 has 15 amino acids. Deletions cut 2 bases from V and 1 base from J, with 12 bases between. CDR1 GTSNPN and CDR2 SVGIG come from the germline V gene (reference sequence).

For the CDR3, the DNA is TGTGCCAGCAGCCCCTCGGGACTCTACAATGAGCAGTTCTTC. Protein sequence: CASSPSGLYNEQFF. The V call is TRBV7-9, the J call TRBJ2-1; D perhaps matches TRBD2 (6 bases). V was clipped by 5 bases and J by 3 bases, with 11 bases between them. This CDR3 comprises 14 residues. Germline assignment: CDR1 SEHNR and CDR2 FQNEAQ (reference sequence).

The chain carries TRBV20-1 and TRBJ2-3; D is undetermined. The V end was cut by 3 bases, the J end by 2 bases, with 6 bases between. Per germline, CDR1 DFQATT and CDR2 SNEGSKA (reference sequence). The CDR3 is 12 amino acids. CDR3 protein: CSASKNTDTQYF. CDR3 coding DNA: TGCAGTGCTAGTAAGAACACAGATACGCAGTATTTT.

This clonotype was counted between two and nine times. This rearrangement joins TRBV11-2 to TRBJ2-1; the D is unclear. The length of the CDR3 is 16 residues. V dropped 4 bases and J dropped 0 bases, with 13 bases sitting between them. CDR1 and CDR2 from the germline V gene are SGHAT and FQNNGV. The DNA for the CDR3 is TGTGCCAGCAGCTCCCGGCCGCTAGGCTCCTACAATGAGCAGTTCTTC. Amino acids: CASSSRPLGSYNEQFF.

This clonotype was recorded a few times. V is TRBV9 and J is TRBJ1-1; D not certain. The CDR3 is 13 amino acids. Germline CDR1 reads SGDLS; CDR2 reads YYNGEE. With 0 bases removed from V and 5 bases from J, the gap between germline ends came to 8 bases. The CDR3 bases are TGTGCCAGCAGCGTAGAATATTGGACTGAAGCTTTCTTT. This sequence encodes CASSVEYWTEAFF. The full variable domain, completed using reference TRBV9 and TRBJ1-1, is DSGVTQTPKHLITATGQRVTLRCSPRSGDLSVYWYQQSLDQGLQFLIQYYNGEERAKGNILERFSAQQFPDLHSELNLSSLELGDSALYFCASSVEYWTEAFFGQGTRLTVV.

Only a few counts were recorded for this clonotype. V is TRBV12-3 or TRBV12-4 and J is TRBJ2-1; TRBD2 matches 10 bases. CDR3 length equals 17 residues. Unmatched junction bases numbered 9, after V lost 5 bases and J lost 2 bases. For the CDR3, the DNA is TGTGCCAGCAGTCCAACGCCTAGCGGGAGTCCCTACAATGAGCAGTTCTTC. The encoded protein is CASSPTPSGSPYNEQFF.

CDR3 protein: CASSLSPSNIQYF. CDR3 nucleotides: TGTGCCAGCAGTTTATCCCCATCAAACATTCAGTACTTC. The V gene is TRBV12-3 or TRBV12-4, the J gene TRBJ2-4; D is unclear. This CDR3 is built from 13 residues. The V end lost 2 bases, the J end lost 6 bases, and 8 bases lay between the germline ends.

The rearrangement uses TRBV11-1 and TRBJ2-7, with 7 bases aligning to TRBD1. After removal of 1 base from V and 3 bases from J, the junction contained 6 bases not matched to a gene. The CDR3 is made up of 15 amino acids. Germline loops: CDR1 SGHAT, CDR2 FQDESV (reference sequence). The CDR3 DNA follows: TGTGCCAGCAGCTTAGGGGAAGACAGGGTCTACGAGCAGTACTTC. This gives the protein CASSLGEDRVYEQYF.

This clonotype was picked up a small number of times. This rearrangement joins TRBV5-1 to TRBJ2-3; 10 nucleotides match TRBD2. V lost 0 bases, J lost 6 bases, and 7 bases stayed unmatched. CDR1 is SGHRS, CDR2 YFSETQ, per germline. CDR3 length: 16 amino acids. Here the CDR3 reads CASSLEAGGRSDTQYF. DNA of the CDR3: TGCGCCAGCAGCTTGGAAGCGGGAGGGCGTTCGGATACGCAGTATTTT.

V usage is TRBV5-1 and J usage is TRBJ2-2; D remains unclear. The V gene's germline CDR1 is SGHRS and CDR2 YFSETQ. CDR3 size: 13 residues. Trimming removed 5 bases at V and 7 bases at J, with 12 bases between. The CDR3 DNA follows: TGCGCCAGCAGGGTTGAAGATGGCGGGGAGCTGTTTTTT. Its translation is CASRVEDGGELFF.

The chain is built from TRBV28 and TRBJ2-3; 8 bases agree with TRBD1. J lost 1 base, V lost 7 bases, and 7 bases had no gene match. The CDR3 is 15 amino acids. Germline assignment: CDR1 MDHEN and CDR2 SYDVKM. The chain's CDR3 is CASMTGAVGTDTQYF. CDR3 nucleotide sequence: TGTGCCAGCATGACAGGGGCGGTGGGCACAGATACGCAGTATTTT.